The T cell receptor (beta chain) described here comes from a study of CXCR3-negative and CXCR3-positive naive CD8 T cells. Study-level findings and limits: Both naive subsets, CXCR3-negative and CXCR3-positive, displayed similar TRBV-TRBJ usage, unlike memory cells. Naive subsets had comparable surface CD5; TCR strength was inferred from TRB CDR3 properties.

About this clonotype: The antigen is undetermined.

This CDR3 contains 16 residues. Germline V CDR1 and CDR2: LNHDA, SQIVND (reference sequence). Naive cells were sorted as CD45RO-, CCR7+, CD27+ and CD95-. 5' RACE with UMI labels generated the TRB cDNA libraries. From its re-call of the 5' RACE reads, TCRdb lists each CDR3 protein once, without DNA. This sample carries 150,000 or so distinct CDR3 sequences, with nearly 0.5% going to the ten biggest clones. V is TRBV19 and J is TRBJ2-7; TCRdb's D call, TRBD1, is unchecked because there is no DNA. The TCR originated in a human donor in good health. Some clones in this sample may be carry-over from other donors' samples. Input material: naive CXCR3- CD8+ T cells from blood. Subset noted: CD45RO-CCR7+CD27+CD95- naive CD8+ T cells lacking CXCR3 (TNR3-). The CDR3 spells CASSMGWGQAVSEQYF.